A single sample gave rise to the 9 T cell receptor beta chains below, sequenced in a study of Ad26.COV2.S vaccination and SARS-CoV-2 variants. This sample's treatment: about 20 received Ad26.COV2.S at low or high dose, single or two shots; about 5 received placebo; per-sample allocation not given. Sampling happened 63 days after the first vaccine or placebo injection. Here immunoSEQ multiplex PCR was the method, and the copy in TCRdb shows in-frame clones only, minus some. The sample includes about half a million clones, 70% to 90% of them seen just once. The material sequenced was peripheral blood, taken in a trial of Ad26.COV2.S vaccine versus placebo. The receptors stem from a person aged 18 to 65 who received the Ad26.COV2.S COVID-19 vaccine or a placebo.

The chain carries TRBV7-6 and TRBJ2-1; 9 bases are a match to TRBD2. Trimming at V came to 6 bases and at J to 9 bases, leaving 12 bases not matched to a gene. This CDR3 has 15 amino acids. Germline CDR1 SGHVS, CDR2 FNYEAQ. The CDR3 sequence is CASRKAGREGGEQFF. CDR3 bases: TGTGCCAGCAGGAAGGCGGGGCGGGAGGGGGGTGAGCAGTTCTTC.

The chain carries TRBV12-3 or TRBV12-4 and TRBJ2-3; a weak D match, TRBD2 (5 bases). CDR3 length equals 13 residues. Trimming shortened V by 2 bases and J by 6 bases, and 9 bases separated the two germline ends. CDR3 nucleotide sequence: TGTGCCAGCAGTTTAAGGGAGTTTGATACGCAGTATTTT. Its translation: CASSLREFDTQYF.

The chain uses TRBV27 and TRBJ1-2, with D tentatively TRBD1 (5 bases). The CDR3 covers 13 residues. V gave up 5 bases and J gave up 2 bases, with 9 bases separating them. CDR1 and CDR2 (germline): MNHEY, SMNVEV (reference sequence). The CDR3 is CASSPPGNYGYTF. In DNA, the CDR3 is TGTGCCAGCAGTCCACCAGGGAACTATGGCTACACCTTC.

This rearrangement joins TRBV5-6 to TRBJ2-2, with D possibly being TRBD2 (6 bases). The V and J ends lost 3 bases and 1 base respectively, with 7 bases between them. This CDR3 spans 14 amino acids. CDR1 is SGHDT and CDR2 is YYEEEE in the germline V gene. Written as DNA, the CDR3 is TGTGCCAGCAGCTGGCGGGGGAACACCGGGGAGCTGTTTTTT. Translated: CASSWRGNTGELFF.

The J gene is TRBJ2-5, the V gene TRBV28; D unresolved. Germline V gives CDR1 MDHEN, CDR2 SYDVKM. Between the trimmed V and J ends, which lost 6 bases and 7 bases, there was a span of 15 bases. The CDR3 covers 13 residues. CDR3 region: CASSSFPLGTQYF. DNA of the CDR3: TGTGCCAGCAGCTCATTCCCCTTGGGGACCCAGTACTTC.

The rearrangement links TRBV4-2 to TRBJ2-3, with TRBD2 as a possible D gene (6 bases). Looked up from germline, CDR1 is LGHNA and CDR2 is YNFKEQ. This CDR3 comprises 16 residues. V lost 0 bases to trimming and J lost 0 bases, with 10 bases between them. CDR3 in DNA: TGTGCCAGCAGCCAAGAGCTAGCGCGCAGCACAGATACGCAGTATTTT. It specifies CASSQELARSTDTQYF.

The rearrangement links TRBV20-1 to TRBJ1-2; TRBD1 is a possible D gene (6 bases). Germline V CDR1 and CDR2: DFQATT, SNEGSKA (reference sequence). V lost 7 bases to trimming and J lost 5 bases, with 11 bases between them. The CDR3 consists of 11 residues. The CDR3 loop is CSGQGRYGYTF. CDR3 coding DNA: TGCAGTGGCCAGGGGAGGTATGGCTACACCTTC.

The CDR3 protein is CASSFGQGSYEQYF. The CDR3 DNA is TGTGCCAGCAGCTTCGGACAGGGGTCCTACGAGCAGTACTTC. V gene TRBV14 combines with J gene TRBJ2-7; 9 bases agree with TRBD1. The V gene's germline CDR1 is SGHDN and CDR2 FVKESK. The CDR3 is made up of 14 amino acids. V was clipped by 5 bases and J by 1 base; unmatched bases: 3.

The V and J genes are TRBV10-3 and TRBJ1-6, with 9 nucleotides matching TRBD1. The CDR3 runs 14 residues. Trimming took 6 bases from V and 7 from J; bases not matched to a gene: 4. Germline V lookup: CDR1 ENHRY, CDR2 SYGVKD. For the CDR3, the DNA is TGTGCCATCAGGCCCGGACAGGGGAATTCACCCCTCCACTTT. The encoded protein is CAIRPGQGNSPLHF.